The 26 T cell receptor beta chains in this list originate from one sample, sequenced in a study of PD-L1 blockade in urothelial cancer. Data came from immunoSEQ multiplex PCR; TCRdb stores just in-frame clones and leaves some out. Of 60,000 to 75,000 clones detected, approximately 83% appear once; the ten largest clones hold about 15%. Stated time point: pretreatment peripheral blood. Sample: PBMCs, taken around atezolizumab (anti-PD-L1) treatment. The receptors here all came from a man aged 60 to 75 with urothelial cancer.

The chain recombines TRBV14 with TRBJ1-3; D might be TRBD1 (5 bases). This CDR3 spans 17 amino acids. The V end lost 0 bases, the J end lost 0 bases, and 12 bases lay between the germline ends. CDR1 is SGHDN, CDR2 FVKESK, per germline. The CDR3 coding sequence is TGTGCCAGCAGCCAAGAGGTAGGGGTACTCTCTGGAAACACCATATATTTT. Amino acid sequence: CASSQEVGVLSGNTIYF.

The chain has TRBV5-1 and TRBJ2-1, with 7 bases that match TRBD1. The CDR3 covers 16 residues. V gave up 4 bases and J gave up 2 bases; unmatched junction bases: 9. The germline V gene encodes CDR1 SGHRS and CDR2 YFSETQ. The CDR3: CASSPRDSSPYNEQFF. In DNA form, the CDR3 reads TGCGCCAGCAGCCCTAGGGACAGTTCCCCCTACAATGAGCAGTTCTTC.

The rearrangement uses TRBV6-5 and TRBJ1-2, with 8 nucleotides matching TRBD1. The junction had 4 bases not matched to a gene; V was cut back by 2 bases and J by 8 bases. The CDR3 is made up of 13 amino acids. The germline V gene encodes CDR1 MNHEY and CDR2 SVGAGI. The CDR3 DNA reads TGTGCCAGCAGTTACGGTGACAGGGGCGGCTACACCTTC. As protein: CASSYGDRGGYTF.

V and J are TRBV30 and TRBJ1-5; 7 nucleotides line up with TRBD1. Trimming at V came to 3 bases and at J to 0 bases, leaving 8 bases not matched to a gene. The CDR3 spans 16 residues. Germline CDR1 reads GTSNPN; CDR2 reads SVGIG (reference sequence). The CDR3 reads CAWSEKGTDSNQPQHF. The CDR3 nucleotides read TGTGCCTGGAGCGAGAAGGGGACAGATAGCAATCAGCCCCAGCATTTT.

The V call is TRBV27, the J call TRBJ2-1; 9 bases are shared with TRBD2. The J segment lost 7 bases and the V segment lost 5 bases, leaving 12 bases of the junction unmatched. CDR1 is MNHEY and CDR2 is SMNVEV in the germline V gene (reference sequence). There are 16 residues in the CDR3. In DNA, the CDR3 is TGTGCCAGCAGTCCTATAACCGGGACTAGCAAAAATGAGCAGTTCTTC. Translated: CASSPITGTSKNEQFF.

In its sample, this clone was seen a few times. The V call is TRBV6-6, the J call TRBJ2-3; TRBD2 matches 12 bases. Germline lookup yields CDR1 MNHNY and CDR2 SVGAGI (reference sequence). Germline trimming cut 6 bases from V and 2 bases from J; bases unmatched to any gene: 6. This CDR3 has 16 residues. CDR3 nucleotides: TGTGCCAGCAGGTTGACTAGCGGGGGCTTCACAGATACGCAGTATTTT. As protein: CASRLTSGGFTDTQYF.

The rearrangement uses TRBV6-4 and TRBJ2-7; 7 bases line up with TRBD1. The J segment lost 4 bases and the V segment lost 3 bases, leaving 3 bases of the junction unmatched. The CDR3 runs 13 residues. Germline V gene lookup returns CDR1 MRHNA and CDR2 SNTAGT. The CDR3 protein is CASSEGQAYEQYF. DNA for the CDR3: TGTGCCAGCAGTGAAGGACAGGCTTACGAGCAGTACTTC.

The gene calls are TRBV5-4 and TRBJ1-1; 7 bases agree with TRBD1. CDR1 and CDR2 from the germline V gene are SGHNT and YYREEE (reference sequence). The CDR3 spans 15 residues. Trimming cost V 0 bases and J 5 bases; bases outside gene matches: 7. CDR3 DNA: TGTGCCAGCAGCTTGGACTGGACAGGAGATACTGAAGCTTTCTTT. This encodes CASSLDWTGDTEAFF.

The chain couples TRBV21-1 to TRBJ2-7; TRBD2, the D gene given by the table, was not confirmed from the DNA. TRBV21-1 is a pseudogene locus. The CDR3 has 15 residues. The CDR3 coding sequence is TGTGCCAGCAGCAAAGTGCCGGGAGCTGGTTACGAGCAGTACTTC. Its protein product is CASSKVPGAGYEQYF.

The sample holds a few counts of this clone. This chain links TRBV28 with TRBJ1-2; tentatively, D is TRBD1 (6 bases). CDR1 is MDHEN, CDR2 SYDVKM, per germline. The CDR3 consists of 14 residues. V was trimmed by 7 bases and J by 4 bases, leaving 16 bases between them. The CDR3 DNA follows: TGTGCCAGCACCACAGGCAGGGGTCTCTATGGCTACACCTTC. Translating it yields CASTTGRGLYGYTF.

This clone was seen just once. This chain joins TRBV19 and TRBJ2-1; perhaps TRBD2 as D (7 bases). Per germline, CDR1 LNHDA and CDR2 SQIVND (reference sequence). The CDR3 runs 14 residues. Trimming took off 10 bases at V and 8 bases at J, with 21 bases between the two ends. The CDR3 protein is CATKARGGQDEQFF. The CDR3 coding sequence is TGTGCCACCAAAGCGAGGGGGGGCCAGGATGAGCAGTTCTTC.

The chain recombines TRBV6-6 with TRBJ1-2, with D hard to call. Germline CDR1 and CDR2: MNHNY and SVGAGI (reference sequence). V lost 4 bases, J lost 5 bases, and 17 bases lay in between. The CDR3 consists of 15 residues. The CDR3 loop is CASSSGLYENYGYTF. CDR3 DNA sequence: TGTGCCAGCAGTTCCGGACTATATGAAAATTATGGCTACACCTTC.

This clone was observed a single time. The gene calls are TRBV5-1 and TRBJ2-5; 9 positions match TRBD2. Germline CDR1 reads SGHRS; CDR2 reads YFSETQ. This CDR3 region has 15 residues. J gave up 2 bases and V 0 bases, and 2 bases lay outside the gene matches. The CDR3 coding sequence is TGCGCCAGCAGCTTGGGACTAGCGGCTCAAGAGACCCAGTACTTC. As protein: CASSLGLAAQETQYF.

The chain employs TRBV30 and TRBJ2-4; 10 bases map to TRBD2. With 7 bases clipped from V and 1 base from J, the junction kept 19 bases outside the gene matches. This CDR3 has 19 amino acids. Germline CDR1 is GTSNPN and CDR2 is SVGIG (reference sequence). CDR3 protein: CAYSYRVAGGPGAKNIQYF. As DNA, the CDR3 is TGTGCCTATTCCTACAGGGTAGCGGGGGGTCCGGGGGCCAAAAACATTCAGTACTTC.

This clone was detected only once. V gene TRBV4-1 combines with J gene TRBJ2-5; 12 bases map to TRBD2. Losses at the gene ends were 4 bases for V and 10 bases for J; bases not matched to a gene: 22. The CDR3 covers 19 residues. Germline CDR1 and CDR2: MGHRA and YSYEKL. CDR3 in amino acids: CASSLEVGLAGSSRVNQYF. The CDR3 DNA reads TGCGCCAGCAGCCTCGAAGTCGGACTAGCGGGGAGCTCCCGGGTTAACCAGTACTTC.

CDR3 protein: CASSEGRRGAGETQYF. CDR3 DNA: TGTGCCAGCAGTGAAGGAAGACGGGGGGCTGGGGAGACCCAGTACTTC. V gene TRBV6-1 combines with J gene TRBJ2-5; D may be TRBD2 (7 bases). Trimming took off 1 base at V and 5 bases at J, with 17 bases between the two ends. CDR3 length equals 16 residues. CDR1 and CDR2 (germline): MNHNS, SASEGT.

The chain is built from TRBV30 and TRBJ1-6; possibly TRBD1 for D (5 bases). The CDR3 loop spans 15 amino acids. The V end lost 5 bases, the J end lost 5 bases, and 16 bases lay between the germline ends. Germline CDR1 reads GTSNPN; CDR2 reads SVGIG (reference sequence). The CDR3 spells CAWASGGSNNSPLHF. DNA for the CDR3: TGTGCCTGGGCTTCGGGGGGATCGAATAATTCACCCCTCCACTTT.

The chain couples TRBV2 to TRBJ1-2; TRBD1 matches 9 bases. V gave up 4 bases and J gave up 6 bases; unmatched junction bases: 6. CDR1 is SNHLY and CDR2 is FYNNEI in the germline V gene. The CDR3 has 14 residues. The CDR3 bases are TGTGCCAGCAGTGCCACGACAGGGGGGAATGGCTACACCTTC. Translated, it gives CASSATTGGNGYTF.

The chain has TRBV11-2 and TRBJ2-3; perhaps TRBD2 as D (5 bases). Germline lookup yields CDR1 SGHAT and CDR2 FQNNGV. V shed 1 base and J shed 4 bases, with 12 bases lying between them. There are 15 residues in the CDR3. The CDR3 nucleotides read TGTGCCAGCAGCTTAGTAAGAGGGTCGGCAGATACGCAGTATTTT. Encoded protein: CASSLVRGSADTQYF.

In the case of this clone: The limits of the CDR3 on the DNA are not certain, so only TCRdb's listed CDR3 is given. The chain has TRBV12-2 and TRBJ2-3; the D call in the table, TRBD1, was not verified against the DNA. TRBV12-2 is annotated as a pseudogene. Termini included, the CDR3 measures 16 amino acids. The CDR3 sequence is CASRSASGQGTDTQYF.

The chain is built from TRBV28 and TRBJ1-5; D ambiguous. V was cut by 2 bases and J by 1 base, with 9 bases left in between. Germline V gives CDR1 MDHEN, CDR2 SYDVKM. This CDR3 comprises 15 residues. The CDR3 protein is CASSLKGRSNQPQHF. The CDR3, as DNA: TGTGCCAGCAGTTTAAAAGGGAGGAGCAATCAGCCCCAGCATTTT.

The gene calls are TRBV6-4 and TRBJ2-3, with 10 bases identical to TRBD1. The germline V gene encodes CDR1 MRHNA and CDR2 SNTAGT. J was trimmed by 6 bases and V by 6 bases; bases with no gene match: 6. CDR3 length: 14 amino acids. The CDR3 DNA is TGTGCCAGCAGACCGGGACAGGGGTTCGATACGCAGTATTTT. Translated: CASRPGQGFDTQYF.

The rearrangement joins TRBV11-2 to TRBJ2-3; 8 positions agree with TRBD1. Germline CDR1 reads SGHAT; CDR2 reads FQNNGV. The junction had 2 bases not matched to a gene; V was cut back by 4 bases and J by 2 bases. The CDR3 contains 14 residues. CDR3 in amino acids: CASSSDRATDTQYF. In nucleotides, the CDR3 is TGTGCCAGCAGCTCGGACAGGGCCACAGATACGCAGTATTTT.

This chain connects TRBV7-8 to TRBJ2-5, with 14 bases aligning to TRBD2. The J segment lost 5 bases and the V segment lost 5 bases, leaving 7 bases of the junction unmatched. This CDR3 region has 16 residues. Germline assignment: CDR1 SGHVS and CDR2 FQNEAQ. The DNA of the CDR3 is TGTGCCAGCAGCACGGGGACTAGCGGGGGACTCGAGACCCAGTACTTC. This sequence encodes CASSTGTSGGLETQYF.

The rearrangement links TRBV19 to TRBJ2-2; 7 nucleotides align to TRBD1. V shed 5 bases, J shed 1 base, and the junction held 4 bases outside the gene matches. The germline V gene has CDR1 LNHDA and CDR2 SQIVND (reference sequence). The length of the CDR3 is 15 residues. This CDR3 reads CASSGTALNTGELFF. The DNA of the CDR3 is TGTGCCAGTAGTGGGACAGCCCTGAACACCGGGGAGCTGTTTTTT. The whole variable domain, filled in from reference TRBV19 and TRBJ2-2, reads DGGITQSPKYLFRKEGQNVTLSCEQNLNHDAMYWYRQDPGQGLRLIYYSQIVNDFQKGDIAEGYSVSREKKESFPLTVTSAQKNPTAFYLCASSGTALNTGELFFGEGSRLTVL.

V and J are TRBV6-1 and TRBJ1-2; no clear D gene. V was pared by 1 base and J by 8 bases, with 8 bases between. Germline assignment: CDR1 MNHNS and CDR2 SASEGT. The CDR3 length is 12 residues. CDR3 sequence: CASSEVAFGYTF. The CDR3 region has the DNA TGTGCCAGCAGTGAAGTGGCATTCGGCTACACCTTC.